The present entry profiles one T cell receptor (beta chain) with its context. Its antigen is still unknown. No clone much larger than this one lies a single base away; base qualities are absent. This sample is part of a study of shared clonotypes between healthy human individuals (dated by TCRdb to between 2020 and 2021). Background on the whole study: The cohort comprised a couple of women and three men aged 18 to 49 years. Libraries were prepared and TCR repertoires were sequenced by different laboratories using diverse techniques, in order to increase sequencing depth and limit assay-specific biases. For each donor, CD4 naive and CD4 memory were each run on three plates, CD8 naive on two plates, and CD8 memory on one plate. Between about 0.8 and 9 billion PBMCs per donor were obtained by leukapheresis. The study deeply sequenced blood TCR repertoires of roughly five healthy adults to estimate repertoire size and the extent of clonotype sharing between individuals.

Including the terminal cysteine and phenylalanine, the CDR3 comprises 15 residues. Kept here is only the CDR3 DNA, which spans 45 bases and is read in frame from base 1. The CDR1 and CDR2 encoded by the germline V gene are KGHSH and LQKENI. Relative to germline, V is 5 bases shorter and J is 9 bases shorter, with 20 bases between their ends. The investigation overall reported the following: Sampling was restricted to blood, and TCR repertoires in tissues likely differ from the TCR repertoires found in blood. When a few donors were compared, the shared fraction of clonotypes was around 5.1% for naive CD4, roughly 3.3% for naive CD8, 2% to 2.5% for memory CD4, and 0.35% to 0.4% for memory CD8. Naive subsets generally had larger estimated clonotype richness than memory subsets did. Incomplete sequencing was indicated by rarefaction of sorted-subset datasets, despite the large sequencing depth. Clonotypes shared by all four sorted-subset donors showed higher generation probabilities than non-shared clonotypes. The small number of donors limited the genetic and exposure-history diversity represented. Based on pairwise subsampling, the degree of clonotype sharing among donors was expected to be affected by sequencing depth.

Using the deep immunoSEQ assay, multiplex PCR amplified TCR CDR3 regions from genomic DNA. Extracted genomic DNA from each cell subset was distributed evenly across all wells of several immunoSEQ 96-well plates, and each plate was treated as a replicate. For sorted subsets, about 220 ng of genomic DNA, equivalent to roughly 33,000 T cell genomes, went into each replicate PCR. Purified libraries were quantified with a Qubit 3.0 fluorometer, sized on a Bioanalyzer 2100, and re-quantified with the KAPA Library Quantification kit. Each immunoSEQ 96-well plate was sequenced on its own single-read 150-cycle Illumina NextSeq 550 flow cell. Concerning the study's data processing: Because the immunoSEQ output held only junctional sequences and lacked quality scores, the filtering could not match the filtering applied to full-length reads. Sequences were annotated with PyIR, a Python wrapper for IgBLAST v1.9, and V/J genes and CDR3 were assigned using IMGT germline references. Reads were filtered out if the reads had weak V/J assignments (E-value above 1e-6), no CDR3, stop codons, out-of-frame junctions, or ambiguous translated residues. A V3J clonotype was defined by an identical inferred V gene, J gene, and CDR3 amino acid sequence. To compute the percentage overlap between repertoires, the number of shared unique clonotypes was divided by the size of the smaller repertoire. Three approaches were used to assess repertoire richness: RTK rarefaction, the Chao1 estimator, and Recon v2.1 estimates of unobserved clonotypes. Generation probabilities for all TCRbeta clonotypes obtained by the gDNA method from a handful of donors were computed using OLGA. The immuneACCESS repertoire file appears here via TCRdb, limited to in-frame rearrangements. These files lack a portion of the clones; in checked studies, under half of the deficit traces to unresolved V genes, and the cause of the others is not known. V, J and clone size derive from that table, while D and trimming were established from the DNA sequence. A total of some 1,400,000 clones appear in this sample, roughly 95% of them only once. Clones ranked in the top ten supply 0.95% to 1.5% of the sample.

The donors were healthy, HIV-negative adults with no recently reported acute infections or vaccinations. Only Caucasian adults living in Nashville, Tennessee, USA were represented among the donors. CD4+ T cells were enriched by magnetic negative selection; naive cells were then positively selected on CD45RA, and the negative fraction formed the memory subset. Blood was collected by leukapheresis, and PBMCs were isolated by Ficoll-Histopaque density gradient centrifugation and then cryopreserved in liquid nitrogen vapor phase. Analytical flow cytometry was used to check the purity and quantity of each magnetically sorted T cell population. From each sorted fraction, genomic DNA was isolated and quantified by UV absorbance on a Nanodrop 2000c.

Source material: naive CD4+ T cells sorted from blood. What this sample's cell subset or site label stands for: CD45RA+ positively selected. This receptor was identified in a man aged 25 to 45 in good health. The chain was built from TRBV18 and TRBJ2-1; a tentative D match to TRBD1 spans 7 bases. The DNA is TGTGCCAGCTCAACTCCCGGGACGCAGGGGGGTGAGCAGTTCTTC. Translated, this gives CASSTPGTQGGEQFF.